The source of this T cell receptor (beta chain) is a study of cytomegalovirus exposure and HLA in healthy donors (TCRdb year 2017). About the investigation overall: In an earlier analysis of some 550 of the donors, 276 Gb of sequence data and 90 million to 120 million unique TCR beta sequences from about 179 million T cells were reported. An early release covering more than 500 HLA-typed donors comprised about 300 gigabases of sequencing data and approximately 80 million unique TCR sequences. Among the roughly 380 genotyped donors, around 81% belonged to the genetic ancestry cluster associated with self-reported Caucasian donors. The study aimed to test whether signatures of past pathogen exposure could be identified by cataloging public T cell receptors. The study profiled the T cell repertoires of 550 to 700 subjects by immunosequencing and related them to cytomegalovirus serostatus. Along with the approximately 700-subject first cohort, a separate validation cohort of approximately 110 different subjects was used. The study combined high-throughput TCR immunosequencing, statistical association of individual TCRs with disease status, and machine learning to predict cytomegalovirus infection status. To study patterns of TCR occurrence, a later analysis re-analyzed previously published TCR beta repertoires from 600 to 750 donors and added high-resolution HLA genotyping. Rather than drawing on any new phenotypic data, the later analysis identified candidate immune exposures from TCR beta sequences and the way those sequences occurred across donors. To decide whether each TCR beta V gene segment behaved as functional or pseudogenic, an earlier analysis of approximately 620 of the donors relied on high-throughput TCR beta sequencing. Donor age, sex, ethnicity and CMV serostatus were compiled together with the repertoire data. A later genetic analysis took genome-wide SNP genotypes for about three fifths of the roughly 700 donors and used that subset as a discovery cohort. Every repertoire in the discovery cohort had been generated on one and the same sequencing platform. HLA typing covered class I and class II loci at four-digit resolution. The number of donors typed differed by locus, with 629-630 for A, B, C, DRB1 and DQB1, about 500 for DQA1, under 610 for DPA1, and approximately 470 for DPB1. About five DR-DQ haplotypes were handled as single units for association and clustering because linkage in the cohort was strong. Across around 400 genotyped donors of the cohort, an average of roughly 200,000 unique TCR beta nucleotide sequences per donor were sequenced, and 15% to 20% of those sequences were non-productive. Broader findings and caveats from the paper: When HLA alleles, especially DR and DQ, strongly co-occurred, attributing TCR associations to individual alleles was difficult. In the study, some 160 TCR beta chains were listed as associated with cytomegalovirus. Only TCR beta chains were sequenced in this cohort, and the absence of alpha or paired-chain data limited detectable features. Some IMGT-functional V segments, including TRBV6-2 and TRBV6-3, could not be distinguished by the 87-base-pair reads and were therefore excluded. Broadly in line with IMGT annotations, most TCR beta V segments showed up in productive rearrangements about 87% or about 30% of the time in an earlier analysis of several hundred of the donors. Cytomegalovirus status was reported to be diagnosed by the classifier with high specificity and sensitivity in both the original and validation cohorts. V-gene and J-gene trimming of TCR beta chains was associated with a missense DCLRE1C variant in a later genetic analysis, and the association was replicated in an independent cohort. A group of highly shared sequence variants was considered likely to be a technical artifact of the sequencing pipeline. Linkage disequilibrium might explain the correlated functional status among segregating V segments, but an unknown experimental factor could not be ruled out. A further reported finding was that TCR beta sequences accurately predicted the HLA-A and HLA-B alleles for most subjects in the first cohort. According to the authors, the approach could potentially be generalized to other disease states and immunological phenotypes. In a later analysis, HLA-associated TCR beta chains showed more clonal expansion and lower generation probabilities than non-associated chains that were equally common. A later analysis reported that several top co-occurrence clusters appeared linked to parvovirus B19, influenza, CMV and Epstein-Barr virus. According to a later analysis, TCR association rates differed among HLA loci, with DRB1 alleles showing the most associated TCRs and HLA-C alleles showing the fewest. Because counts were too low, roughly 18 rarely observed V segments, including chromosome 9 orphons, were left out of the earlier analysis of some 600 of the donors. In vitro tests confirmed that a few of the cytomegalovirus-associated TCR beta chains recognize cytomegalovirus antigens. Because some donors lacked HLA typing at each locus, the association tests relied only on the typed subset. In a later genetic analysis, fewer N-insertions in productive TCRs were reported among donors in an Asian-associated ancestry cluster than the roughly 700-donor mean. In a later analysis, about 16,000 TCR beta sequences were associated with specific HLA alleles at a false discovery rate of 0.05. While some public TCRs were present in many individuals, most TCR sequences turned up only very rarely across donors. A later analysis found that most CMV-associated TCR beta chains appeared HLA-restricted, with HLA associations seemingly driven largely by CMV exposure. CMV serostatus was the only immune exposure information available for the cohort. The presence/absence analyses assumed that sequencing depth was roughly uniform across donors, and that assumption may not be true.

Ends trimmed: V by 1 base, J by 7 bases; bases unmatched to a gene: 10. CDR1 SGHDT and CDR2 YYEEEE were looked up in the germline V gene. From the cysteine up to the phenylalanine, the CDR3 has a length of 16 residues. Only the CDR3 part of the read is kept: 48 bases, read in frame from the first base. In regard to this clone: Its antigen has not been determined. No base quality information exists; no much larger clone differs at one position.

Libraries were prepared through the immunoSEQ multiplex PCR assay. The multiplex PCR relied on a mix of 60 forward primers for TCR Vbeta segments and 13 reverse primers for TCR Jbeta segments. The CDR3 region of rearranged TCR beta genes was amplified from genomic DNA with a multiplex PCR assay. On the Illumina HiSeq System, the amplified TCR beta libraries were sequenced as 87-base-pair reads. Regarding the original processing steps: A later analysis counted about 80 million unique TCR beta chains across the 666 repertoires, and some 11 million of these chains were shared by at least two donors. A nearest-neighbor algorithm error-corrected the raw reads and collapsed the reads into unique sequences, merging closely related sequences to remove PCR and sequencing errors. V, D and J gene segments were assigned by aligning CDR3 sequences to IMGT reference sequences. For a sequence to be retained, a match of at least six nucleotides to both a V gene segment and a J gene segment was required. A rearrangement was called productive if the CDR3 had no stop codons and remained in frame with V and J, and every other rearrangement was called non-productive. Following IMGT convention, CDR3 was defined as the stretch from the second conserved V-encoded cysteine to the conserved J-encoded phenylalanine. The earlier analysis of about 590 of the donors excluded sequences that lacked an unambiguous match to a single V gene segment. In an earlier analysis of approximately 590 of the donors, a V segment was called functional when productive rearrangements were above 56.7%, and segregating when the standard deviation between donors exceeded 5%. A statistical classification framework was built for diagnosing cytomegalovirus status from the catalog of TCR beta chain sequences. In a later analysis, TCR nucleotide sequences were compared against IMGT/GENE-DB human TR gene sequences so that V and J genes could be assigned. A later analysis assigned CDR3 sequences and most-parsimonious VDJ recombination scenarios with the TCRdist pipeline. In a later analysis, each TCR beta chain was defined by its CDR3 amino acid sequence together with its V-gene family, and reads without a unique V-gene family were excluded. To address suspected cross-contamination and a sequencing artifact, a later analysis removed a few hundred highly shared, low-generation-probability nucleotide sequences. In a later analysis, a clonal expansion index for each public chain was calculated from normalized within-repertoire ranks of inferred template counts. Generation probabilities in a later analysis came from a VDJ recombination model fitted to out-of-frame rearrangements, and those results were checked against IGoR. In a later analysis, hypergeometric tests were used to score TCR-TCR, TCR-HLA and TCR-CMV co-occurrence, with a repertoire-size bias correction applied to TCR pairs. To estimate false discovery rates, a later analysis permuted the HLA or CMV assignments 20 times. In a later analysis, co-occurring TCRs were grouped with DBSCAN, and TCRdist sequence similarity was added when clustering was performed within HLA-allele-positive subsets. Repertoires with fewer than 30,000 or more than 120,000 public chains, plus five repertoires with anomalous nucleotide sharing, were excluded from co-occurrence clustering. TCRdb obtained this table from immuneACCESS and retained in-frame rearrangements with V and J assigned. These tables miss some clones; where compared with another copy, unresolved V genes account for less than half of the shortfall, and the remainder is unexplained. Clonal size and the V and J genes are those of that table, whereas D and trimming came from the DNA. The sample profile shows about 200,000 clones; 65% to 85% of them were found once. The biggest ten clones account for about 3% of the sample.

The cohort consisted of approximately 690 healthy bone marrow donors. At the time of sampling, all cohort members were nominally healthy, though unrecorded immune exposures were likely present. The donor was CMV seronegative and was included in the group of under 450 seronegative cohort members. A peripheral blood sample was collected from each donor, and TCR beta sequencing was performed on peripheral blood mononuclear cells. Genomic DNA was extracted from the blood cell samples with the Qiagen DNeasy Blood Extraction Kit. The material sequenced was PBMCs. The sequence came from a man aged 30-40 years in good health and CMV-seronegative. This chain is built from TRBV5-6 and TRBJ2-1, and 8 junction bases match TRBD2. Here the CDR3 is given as CASSLYAGGFRNEQFF. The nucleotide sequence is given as TGTGCCAGCAGCTTGTATGCGGGGGGTTTTCGGAATGAGCAGTTCTTC.